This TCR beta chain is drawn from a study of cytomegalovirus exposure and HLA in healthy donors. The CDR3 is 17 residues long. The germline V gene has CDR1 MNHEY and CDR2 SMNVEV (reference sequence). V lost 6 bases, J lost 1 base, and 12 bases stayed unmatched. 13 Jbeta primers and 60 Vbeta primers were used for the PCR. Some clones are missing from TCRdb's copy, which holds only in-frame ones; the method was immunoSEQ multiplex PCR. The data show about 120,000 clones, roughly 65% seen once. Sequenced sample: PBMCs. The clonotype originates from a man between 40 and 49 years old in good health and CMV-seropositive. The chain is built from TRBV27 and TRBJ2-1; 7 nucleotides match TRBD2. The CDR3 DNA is TGTGCCAGCAGAACTCTAGCGGCGGGGTCATCCTACAATGAGCAGTTCTTC. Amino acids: CASRTLAAGSSYNEQFF.